The 26 T cell receptor beta chains given below trace back to one sample, sequenced in a study of radiation and T cells in renal cell carcinoma. Treatment specified: treatment-naive control, cytoreductive nephrectomy. This table comes from immunoSEQ multiplex PCR, and its TCRdb copy is limited to in-frame clones, with some not included. The data show approximately 15,000 clones, 50% to 65% seen once. The sequenced sample was tumor tissue, obtained from a patient whose treatment was nephrectomy without radiotherapy. The origin of the receptors is a man aged 35 to 55 with renal cell carcinoma.

The chain recombines TRBV2 with TRBJ2-1; 12 nucleotides align to TRBD2. The CDR3 is 16 amino acids. Germline V gives CDR1 SNHLY, CDR2 FYNNEI. V dropped 7 bases and J dropped 7; count of bases not matched to a gene: 11. Written as DNA, the CDR3 is TGTGCCAGCACCGCGACTAGCGGGGGAGGTAGAAATGAGCAGTTCTTC. Residues: CASTATSGGGRNEQFF.

The gene calls are TRBV6-4 and TRBJ1-5, with 7 bases aligning to TRBD1. From germline, CDR1 is MRHNA and CDR2 SNTAGT. After removal of 5 bases from V and 2 bases from J, the junction contained 6 bases not matched to a gene. CDR3 length: 15 amino acids. CDR3 loop: CASSWNRGGNQPQHF. As DNA, the CDR3 is TGTGCCAGCAGTTGGAACAGGGGTGGCAATCAGCCCCAGCATTTT.

This clone was found a few times. V and J are TRBV13 and TRBJ1-2, with D perhaps TRBD1 (6 bases). The CDR3 runs to 14 residues. Germline V gene data show CDR1 as PRHDT and CDR2 as FYEKMQ (reference sequence). Trimming removed 1 base from V and 4 bases from J, with 10 bases in between. Here the CDR3 reads CASSLDRAVYGYTF. The CDR3 coding sequence is TGTGCCAGCAGCTTAGACAGGGCAGTCTATGGCTACACCTTC.

This sequence joins TRBV30 and TRBJ1-2; 10 bases are shared with TRBD1. Germline V CDR1 and CDR2: GTSNPN, SVGIG (reference sequence). The CDR3 is made up of 14 amino acids. The V and J ends lost 4 bases and 4 bases, in that order; junction bases with no gene match: 6. The CDR3: CAWTTGGAGYGYTF. CDR3 nucleotides: TGTGCCTGGACGACAGGGGGCGCTGGCTATGGCTACACCTTC.

The chain recombines TRBV7-8 with TRBJ1-6; TRBD1 is a possible D gene (5 bases). From germline, CDR1 is SGHVS and CDR2 FQNEAQ. V lost 4 bases, J lost 10 bases, and 20 bases lay in between. The CDR3 has 16 residues. The CDR3 protein is CASSSSVGSSGSPLHF. The DNA of the CDR3 is TGTGCCAGCAGCTCTAGCGTTGGGTCCTCAGGGTCACCCCTCCACTTT.

The chain has TRBV28 and TRBJ1-2, with D perhaps matching TRBD1 (6 bases). Looked up from germline, CDR1 is MDHEN and CDR2 is SYDVKM. Trimming left V 7 bases short and J 0 bases short, with 18 bases between. The CDR3 extends over 16 amino acids. CDR3 loop: CASTRGTGRANYGYTF. In DNA, the CDR3 is TGTGCCAGCACACGTGGAACAGGGCGCGCTAACTATGGCTACACCTTC.

In its sample, this clone is medium-sized. The chain has TRBV9 and TRBJ1-2; D unclear. The CDR3 loop spans 15 amino acids. V was shortened by 1 base and J by 2 bases, with 12 bases between the two germline ends. Per the germline V gene, CDR1 is SGDLS and CDR2 is YYNGEE. The CDR3 DNA follows: TGTGCCAGCAGCGTAACGGACGGAACAAACTATGGCTACACCTTC. This codes for CASSVTDGTNYGYTF.

The chain has TRBV13 and TRBJ2-1, with 7 bases identical to TRBD1. The germline gives CDR1 PRHDT, CDR2 FYEKMQ (reference sequence). CDR3 length equals 16 residues. Trimming cost V 5 bases and J 0 bases; bases outside gene matches: 7. The CDR3 DNA follows: TGTGCCAGCAGCATCACGACAGGGAGCTCCTACAATGAGCAGTTCTTC. Translation gives CASSITTGSSYNEQFF.

This clone has a handful of counts. The chain carries TRBV2 and TRBJ1-5, with D hard to call. Trimming removed 3 bases from V and 4 bases from J, with 4 bases in between. The CDR3 length is 12 residues. CDR1 SNHLY and CDR2 FYNNEI come from the germline V gene. The CDR3 DNA reads TGTGCCAGCAGTGATGCGAATCAGCCCCAGCATTTT. The encoded protein is CASSDANQPQHF.

The rearrangement links TRBV29-1 to TRBJ2-5; D uncertain. Germline CDR1 is SQVTM and CDR2 is ANQGSEA. Trimming took 6 bases from V and 5 from J, leaving 13 bases between them. CDR3 size: 12 residues. In nucleotides, the CDR3 is TGCAGCGTCATTGGAAATGGGGAGACCCAGTACTTC. Amino acid sequence: CSVIGNGETQYF.

The chain couples TRBV7-9 to TRBJ1-1; 7 bases map to TRBD1. V shed 4 bases, J shed 5 bases, and the junction held 7 bases outside the gene matches. CDR3 length equals 14 residues. Per germline, CDR1 SEHNR and CDR2 FQNEAQ (reference sequence). The CDR3: CASSSMTGWTEAFF. In DNA, the CDR3 is TGTGCCAGCAGCTCAATGACAGGGTGGACTGAAGCTTTCTTT.

This clone was seen a single time. DNA of the CDR3: TGCGCCAGCAGCCAAGATAACGGCCTGAACACTGAAGCTTTCTTT. This encodes CASSQDNGLNTEAFF. The chain is built from TRBV4-3 and TRBJ1-1; D is undetermined. CDR1 and CDR2 (germline): LGHNA, YSLEER. The CDR3 consists of 15 residues. V dropped 0 bases and J dropped 0 bases, with 8 bases sitting between them.

This rearrangement joins TRBV10-3 to TRBJ2-5; D is unclear. The V end lost 4 bases, the J end lost 7 bases, and 13 bases lay between the germline ends. The CDR3 spans 13 residues. Germline loops: CDR1 ENHRY, CDR2 SYGVKD. CDR3 in DNA: TGTGCCATCAGTGGGCAATCCCGAGGGACCCAGTACTTC. Its translation is CAISGQSRGTQYF.

There are a few counts of this clone. The rearrangement links TRBV19 to TRBJ1-2, with D possibly matching TRBD1 (5 bases). V lost 3 bases to trimming and J lost 7 bases, with 12 bases between them. The germline CDR1 and CDR2 sequences are LNHDA and SQIVND (reference sequence). The CDR3 extends over 13 amino acids. The CDR3 sequence: CASSIGQGSGYTF. In DNA, the CDR3 is TGTGCCAGTAGTATTGGCCAGGGATCTGGCTACACCTTC.

The chain is built from TRBV5-5 and TRBJ1-2, with no clear D. Looked up from germline, CDR1 is SGHKS and CDR2 is YYEKEE (reference sequence). The CDR3 is made up of 16 amino acids. The ends were cut back, 4 bases at V and 3 bases at J, with 19 bases in the middle. The CDR3 bases are TGTGCCAGCAGCCACCAAATGGACCGGACGGACTATGGCTACACCTTC. Its protein is CASSHQMDRTDYGYTF.

This chain connects TRBV6-5 to TRBJ1-6; TRBD1 agrees at 7 bases. Germline V lookup: CDR1 MNHEY, CDR2 SVGAGI. The V gene end was trimmed by 5 bases and the J gene end by 11 bases; junction bases not matched to a gene: 12. CDR3 length equals 15 residues. CDR3: CASSMDRQGTTPLHF. Here the CDR3 DNA reads TGTGCCAGCAGTATGGATCGACAGGGTACGACACCCCTCCACTTT.

The rearrangement links TRBV30 to TRBJ2-3; D is perhaps TRBD1 (5 bases). The CDR3 consists of 15 residues. With 0 bases removed from V and 2 bases from J, the gap between germline ends came to 12 bases. Germline CDR1 and CDR2: GTSNPN and SVGIG (reference sequence). This chain's CDR3 is CAWSVQAIPTDTQYF. The CDR3 coding sequence is TGTGCCTGGAGTGTACAGGCAATCCCCACAGATACGCAGTATTTT.

The table lists this clone with a count of one. The gene calls are TRBV11-2 and TRBJ1-3; the D is unclear. In germline, CDR1 is SGHAT, CDR2 FQNNGV. The CDR3 is made up of 14 amino acids. Trimming shortened V by 5 bases and J by 4 bases, and 12 bases separated the two germline ends. Here the CDR3 reads CASSIVVGGNTIYF. CDR3 DNA sequence: TGTGCCAGCAGCATTGTCGTGGGGGGAAACACCATATATTTT.

This clone was observed a few times. CDR3 loop: CASSLAWGDGYTF. DNA of the CDR3: TGTGCCAGCAGCTTAGCGTGGGGGGATGGCTACACCTTC. The chain employs TRBV7-2 and TRBJ1-2; a possible D gene is TRBD1 (5 bases). V was trimmed by 0 bases and J by 6 bases, leaving 8 bases between them. Per the germline V gene, CDR1 is SGHTA and CDR2 is FQGNSA. CDR3 length: 13 residues.

The chain couples TRBV11-1 to TRBJ1-6, with D unresolved. The V end was cut by 5 bases, the J end by 11 bases, with 16 bases between. CDR1 and CDR2 from the germline V gene are SGHAT and FQDESV (reference sequence). There are 14 residues in the CDR3. The DNA for the CDR3 is TGTGCCAGCAGCCTTCAGGCGTTCGGGCCACCCCTCCACTTT. The encoded protein is CASSLQAFGPPLHF.

V usage is TRBV7-8 and J usage is TRBJ2-3; D remains unclear. V lost 5 bases to trimming and J lost 4 bases, with 7 bases between them. The CDR3 extends over 12 amino acids. The germline V gene encodes CDR1 SGHVS and CDR2 FQNEAQ. The CDR3 nucleotides are TGTGCCAGCAGCCTCAAGTCAGATACGCAGTATTTT. Amino acids: CASSLKSDTQYF.

This chain uses TRBV14 with TRBJ2-7; tentatively, D is TRBD2 (6 bases). Germline V lookup: CDR1 SGHDN, CDR2 FVKESK. This CDR3 contains 15 residues. V was trimmed by 4 bases and J by 2 bases, leaving 15 bases between them. The CDR3 nucleotides read TGTGCCAGCAGCCGCCAAACCGGGAGCACCTACGAGCAGTACTTC. It yields the protein CASSRQTGSTYEQYF.

The J gene is TRBJ2-1, the V gene TRBV11-3, with D uncertain. The CDR3 has 14 residues. V lost 0 bases and J 8 bases, leaving 11 bases between the germline ends. Germline CDR1 is SGHNT and CDR2 is YENEEA. CDR3 bases: TGTGCCAGCAGCTTAGATCTGCTTGAGTATGAGCAGTTCTTC. It encodes CASSLDLLEYEQFF.

The chain combines TRBV2 with TRBJ2-2; no clear D. Germline V lookup: CDR1 SNHLY, CDR2 FYNNEI. The CDR3 contains 12 residues. Trimming removed 4 bases from V and 7 bases from J, with 7 bases in between. Here the CDR3 DNA reads TGTGCCAGCAGTGGGTTTGGCGGGGAGCTGTTTTTT. Amino acid sequence: CASSGFGGELFF.

J is TRBJ2-6 and V is TRBV10-3; 7 nucleotides agree with TRBD2. Germline V CDR1 and CDR2: ENHRY, SYGVKD. This CDR3 has 14 amino acids. The junction had 0 bases not matched to a gene; V was cut back by 5 bases and J by 2 bases. The CDR3 protein is CAISRGAGANVLTF. The CDR3 DNA sequence: TGTGCCATCAGTCGGGGGGCTGGGGCCAACGTCCTGACTTTC.

This clone showed up just a few times. The chain links TRBV2 to TRBJ1-6, with a tentative D call TRBD1 (5 bases). The CDR3 is 12 residues long. Germline lookup yields CDR1 SNHLY and CDR2 FYNNEI. The V end lost 4 bases, the J end lost 9 bases, and 7 bases lay between the germline ends. CDR3 nucleotides: TGTGCCAGCAGTGGGGACGCTTCACCCCTCCACTTT. Translation gives CASSGDASPLHF. Filled out from reference TRBV2 and TRBJ1-6, the complete variable domain reads EPEVTQTPSHQVTQMGQEVILRCVPISNHLYFYWYRQILGQKVEFLVSFYNNEISEKSEIFDDQFSVERPDGSNFTLKIRSTKLEDSAMYFCASSGDASPLHFGNGTRLTVT.